This T cell receptor beta chain is drawn from a study of T cells in Graves' hyperthyroidism and ophthalmopathy. Germline lookup yields CDR1 MNHGY and CDR2 SVAAGI. The CDR3 covers 16 residues. Germline trimming cut 3 bases from V and 4 bases from J; bases unmatched to any gene: 7. The TCR beta CDR3 regions underwent amplification using RNA transcripts as the source. The HTBI primer set drove a first-round RT-PCR of the TCR CDR3. A single record per CDR3 protein comes from TCRdb applying MiXCR to the multiplex PCR reads. The top ten hold about 60% of the sample, which has about 270,000 distinct CDR3 sequences, roughly 22% seen once. Regarding this clonotype: Its antigen is not known.

Study-level points and caveats: Within blood appeared most thyroid clonotypes that had expanded above 0.001.

The chain recombines TRBV6-9 with TRBJ2-1; 9 bases map to TRBD2. Specimen: blood. This sequence originates from a man aged 25-40 years with Graves' ophthalmopathy. The CDR3: CASSYSKAGGYNEQFF. CDR3 coding DNA: TGTGCCAGCAGTTACTCGAAGGCGGGAGGGTACAATGAGCAGTTCTTC.